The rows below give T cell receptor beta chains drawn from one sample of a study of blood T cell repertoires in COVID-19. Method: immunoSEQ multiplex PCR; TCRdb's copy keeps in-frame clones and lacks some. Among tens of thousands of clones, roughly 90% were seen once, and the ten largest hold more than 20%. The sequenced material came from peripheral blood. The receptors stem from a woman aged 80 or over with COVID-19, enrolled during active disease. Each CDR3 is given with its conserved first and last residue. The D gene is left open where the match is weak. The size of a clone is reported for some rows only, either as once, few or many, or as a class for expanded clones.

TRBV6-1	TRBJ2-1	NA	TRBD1	TGTGCCAGCAGTGACCCCGGCAGGGGGAAACACAATGAGCAGTTCTTC	CASSDPGRGKHNEQFF
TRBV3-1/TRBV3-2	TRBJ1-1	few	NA	TGTGCCAGCAGCTCAGCGGATACTGAAGCTTTCTTT	CASSSADTEAFF
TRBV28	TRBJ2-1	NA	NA	TGTGCCAGCAGTCGTAGCGGAAACAATGAGCAGTTCTTC	CASSRSGNNEQFF
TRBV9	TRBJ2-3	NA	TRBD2	TGTGCCAGCAGCTCTAAAGCGGGGAGCACAGATACGCAGTATTTT	CASSSKAGSTDTQYF
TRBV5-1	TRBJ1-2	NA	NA	TGCGCCAGCAGGTTGGACAGCTTCTATGGCTACACCTTC	CASRLDSFYGYTF
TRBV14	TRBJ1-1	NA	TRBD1	TGTGCCAGCAGCCCATGGGACAGGGGGAACACTGAAGCTTTCTTT	CASSPWDRGNTEAFF
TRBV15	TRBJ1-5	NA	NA	TGTGCCACCAGCAGAGAACTTAGCAATCAGCCCCAGCATTTT	CATSRELSNQPQHF
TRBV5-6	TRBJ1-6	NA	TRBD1	TGTGCCAGCAGGCAACCGGGACAGTATAATTCACCCCTCCACTTT	CASRQPGQYNSPLHF
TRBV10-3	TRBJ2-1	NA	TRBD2	TGTGCCATCAGTGAGGCTAGCGGGGGGGCCGTCAATGAGCAGTTCTTC	CAISEASGGAVNEQFF
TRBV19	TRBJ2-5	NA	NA	TGTGCCAGTAGTAGGGGGGTCGGGGGATATGAGACCCAGTACTTC	CASSRGVGGYETQYF
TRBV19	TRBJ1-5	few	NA	TGTGCCAGTAGTAGTGCAGGGAGCAATCAGCCCCAGCATTTT	CASSSAGSNQPQHF
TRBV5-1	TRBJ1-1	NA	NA	TGCGCCAGCAGCCACGGGGGAATTGGTACTGAAGCTTTCTTT	CASSHGGIGTEAFF
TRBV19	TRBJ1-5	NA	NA	TGTGCCAGTAGTATAGGGGGCAGGGGTGGCAATCAGCCCCAGCATTTT	CASSIGGRGGNQPQHF
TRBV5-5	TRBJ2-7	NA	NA	TGTGCCAGCAGCCTCGAGAGGTGGCAGGGGAGAATCTACGAGCAGTACTTC	CASSLERWQGRIYEQYF
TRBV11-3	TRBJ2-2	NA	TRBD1	TGTGCCGGCAGCCCAGACAGGGGAACCGGGGAGCTGTTTTTT	CAGSPDRGTGELFF
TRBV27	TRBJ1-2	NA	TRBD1	TGTGCCAGCAGTGGCCGAGGGACAGGGGTCCACTATGGCTACACCTTC	CASSGRGTGVHYGYTF
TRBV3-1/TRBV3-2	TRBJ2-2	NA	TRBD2	TGTGCCAGCAGCCGAGGACTAGCCGCGTCAGCCGGGGAGCTGTTTTTT	CASSRGLAASAGELFF
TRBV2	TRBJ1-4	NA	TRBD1	TGTGCCAGCAGAGACAGGGTAACTAATGAAAAACTGTTTTTT	CASRDRVTNEKLFF
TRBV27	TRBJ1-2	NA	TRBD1	TGTGCCAGTAGTTTATCGCCGGACAGGGGGCTTAACTATGGCTACACCTTC	CASSLSPDRGLNYGYTF
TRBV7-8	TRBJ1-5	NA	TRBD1	TGTGCCAGCAGCTTAAGAGCGGGACAGGGGGTCAATCAGCCCCAGCATTTT	CASSLRAGQGVNQPQHF
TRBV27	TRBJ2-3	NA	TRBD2	TGTGCCAGCAGGGATTTTACCGCGGGGGCAGATACGCAGTATTTT	CASRDFTAGADTQYF
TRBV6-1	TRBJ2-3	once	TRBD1	TGTGCCAGCAGTGAAGGGACAGGGCGGGCAGATACGCAGTATTTT	CASSEGTGRADTQYF
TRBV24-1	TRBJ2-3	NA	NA	TGTGCCACCAGTGATCCAGGGGCAGATACGCAGTATTTT	CATSDPGADTQYF
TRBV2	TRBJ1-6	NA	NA	TGTGCCAGCAGCGACGTCGCAGGGGTCTCCTATAATTCACCCCTCCACTTT	CASSDVAGVSYNSPLHF
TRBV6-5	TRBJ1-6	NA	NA	TGTGCCAGCAGTTCCCAGCCGGGAGTGTCTAATTCACCCCTCCACTTT	CASSSQPGVSNSPLHF
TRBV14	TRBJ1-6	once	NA	TGTGCCAGCAGCCCCTCCCAGTATAATTCACCCCTCCACTTT	CASSPSQYNSPLHF
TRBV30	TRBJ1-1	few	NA	TGTGCCCGCTTAGTGTACACTGAAGCTTTCTTT	CARLVYTEAFF
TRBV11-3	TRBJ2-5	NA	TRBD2	TGTGCCAGCAGCGTCGGGACTAGCGGGACCCAAGAGACCCAGTACTTC	CASSVGTSGTQETQYF
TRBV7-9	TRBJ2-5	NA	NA	TGTGCCAGCAGCGCCCAAGAGAGCCAGTACTTC	CASSAQESQYF
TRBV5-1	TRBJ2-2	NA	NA	TGCGCCAGCAACATAGACAGGAACACCGGGGAGCTGTTTTTT	CASNIDRNTGELFF
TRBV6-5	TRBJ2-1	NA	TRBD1	TGTGCCAGCCGGGACAGCTCCTACAATGAGCAGTTCTTC	CASRDSSYNEQFF
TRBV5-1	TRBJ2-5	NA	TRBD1	TGCGCCAGCAGCTTGGGCAGGGGGCAAGAGACCCAGTACTTC	CASSLGRGQETQYF
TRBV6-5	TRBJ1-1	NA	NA	TGTGCCAGTTCGACAGGCTCCACGGGGAACACTGAAGCTTTCTTT	CASSTGSTGNTEAFF
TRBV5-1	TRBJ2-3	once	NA	TGCGCCAGCAGCTTGGCCCTCGCAGGGCGAGCAGATACGCAGTATTTT	CASSLALAGRADTQYF
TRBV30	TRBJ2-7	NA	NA	TGTGCCTGGAGTGTCGGCGGGAACTCCTACGAGCAGTACTTC	CAWSVGGNSYEQYF
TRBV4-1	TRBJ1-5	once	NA	TGCGCCAGCAGCCAAGTCTTGCAGGGGATGGCTCAGCCCCAGCATTTT	CASSQVLQGMAQPQHF
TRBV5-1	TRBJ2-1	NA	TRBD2	TGCGCCAGCTCGGAGCGGGAGGTCTACAATGAGCAGTTCTTC	CASSEREVYNEQFF
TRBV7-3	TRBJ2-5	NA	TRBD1	TGTGCCAGCAGCTATACGGCGGCAGGGGGCCAGTACTTC	CASSYTAAGGQYF
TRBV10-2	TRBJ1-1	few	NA	TGCGCCAGCAGTGAGTCGTTGAGGAACACTGAAGCTTTCTTT	CASSESLRNTEAFF
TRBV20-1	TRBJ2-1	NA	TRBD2	TGCAGTGCTAGTTCGCGGGGGGAATACAATGAGCAGTTCTTC	CSASSRGEYNEQFF
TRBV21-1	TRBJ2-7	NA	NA	TGTGCCAGCAGCAAAGGCGGGCAGGGGCGGTACGAGCAGTACTTC	CASSKGGQGRYEQYF
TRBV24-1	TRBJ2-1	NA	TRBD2	TGTGCCACCAGTGATCCCAATGCGGGGGGCCGCGATGAGCAGTTCTTC	CATSDPNAGGRDEQFF
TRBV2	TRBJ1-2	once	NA	TGTGCCAGCAGTGGCGAGTTCTATGGCTACACCTTC	CASSGEFYGYTF
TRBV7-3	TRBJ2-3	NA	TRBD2	TGTGCCAGCAGTCTATTAGCGGGTACGCAGTATTTT	CASSLLAGTQYF
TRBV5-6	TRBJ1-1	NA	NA	TGTGCCAGCAGCTTGGGGTACGGGGGGCCGAACACTGAAGCTTTCTTT	CASSLGYGGPNTEAFF
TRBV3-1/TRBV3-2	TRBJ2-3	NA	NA	TGTGCCAGCAGCCCATCCACAATAACAGATACGCAGTATTTT	CASSPSTITDTQYF